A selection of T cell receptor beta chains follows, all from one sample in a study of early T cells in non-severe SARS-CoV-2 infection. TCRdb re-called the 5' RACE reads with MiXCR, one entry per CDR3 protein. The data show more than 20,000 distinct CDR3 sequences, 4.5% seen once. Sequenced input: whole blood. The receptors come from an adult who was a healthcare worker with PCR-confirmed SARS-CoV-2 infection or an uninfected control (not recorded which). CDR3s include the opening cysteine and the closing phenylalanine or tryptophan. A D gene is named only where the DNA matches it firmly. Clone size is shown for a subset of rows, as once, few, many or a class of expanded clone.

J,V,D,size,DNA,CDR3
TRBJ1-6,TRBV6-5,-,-,TGTGCCAGCAGTTACTCGACCGGGCTCGGTTCACCCCTCCACTTT,CASSYSTGLGSPLHF
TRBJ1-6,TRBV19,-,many,TGTGCCAGTAGTGACAGTCCCCGGAATTCACCCCTCCACTTT,CASSDSPRNSPLHF
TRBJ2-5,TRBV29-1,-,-,TGCAGCGTTGGCCCAGGGATTTCGGAGACCCAGTACTTC,CSVGPGISETQYF
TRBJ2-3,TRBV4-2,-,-,TGTGCCAGCAGCCAAGATCTGGCTAGTCTAACAGATACGCAGTATTTT,CASSQDLASLTDTQYF
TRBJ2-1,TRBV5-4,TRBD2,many,TGTGCCAGCAGCTTAGCCGGGACTAGCGGGACATATGAGCAGTTCTTC,CASSLAGTSGTYEQFF
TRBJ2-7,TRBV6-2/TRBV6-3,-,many,TGTGCCAGCAGTTATTCGGACAGCAAGTACGAGCAGTACTTC,CASSYSDSKYEQYF
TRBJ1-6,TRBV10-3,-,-,TGTGCCATCAGTGAGATGGGGGGTTCACCCCTCCACTTT,CAISEMGGSPLHF
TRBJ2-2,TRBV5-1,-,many,TGCGCCAGCAGCTTGGATCAGGGGATAACCGGGGAGCTGTTTTTT,CASSLDQGITGELFF
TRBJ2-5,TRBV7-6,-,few,TGTGCCAGCAGCGACCAAGAGACCCAGTACTTC,CASSDQETQYF
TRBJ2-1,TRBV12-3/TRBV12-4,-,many,TGTGCCAGCAGCAACCGCAGGGGTGACGGGAGCTCCTACAATGAGCAGTTCTTC,CASSNRRGDGSSYNEQFF
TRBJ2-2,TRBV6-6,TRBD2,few,TGTGCCAGCAGAAGGACTAGCGGGAGGGTGAACACCGGGGTGCTGTTTTTT,CASRRTSGRVNTGVLFF
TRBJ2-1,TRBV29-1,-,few,TGCAGCGTTGGAGGGAGGACTCGCTCCTACAATGAGCAGTTCTTC,CSVGGRTRSYNEQFF
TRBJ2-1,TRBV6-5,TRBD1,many,TGTGCCAGCAGTCCCGGACAGGGGCTTCTCTATGAGCAGTTCTTC,CASSPGQGLLYEQFF
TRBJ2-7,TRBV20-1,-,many,TGCAGTGCTAGAGATCCCCCCAGCTACGAGCAGTACTTC,CSARDPPSYEQYF
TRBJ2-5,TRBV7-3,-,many,TGTGCCAGCAGTCCAAGGACGGGTCACCAAGAGACCCAGTACTTC,CASSPRTGHQETQYF
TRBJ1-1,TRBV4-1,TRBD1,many,TGCGCCAGCAGCCAACCGACAGGGTCCACTGAAGCTTTCTTT,CASSQPTGSTEAFF
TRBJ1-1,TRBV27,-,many,TGTGCCAGCAGTCCTGGGGACCGTAGGACTGAAGCTTTCTTT,CASSPGDRRTEAFF
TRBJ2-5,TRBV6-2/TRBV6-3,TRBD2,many,TGTGCCAGCAGTTACCCCTCGGGACTAGCGGGAGGAGAGACCCAGTACTTC,CASSYPSGLAGGETQYF
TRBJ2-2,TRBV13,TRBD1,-,TGTGCCAGCAGCTCCCCAGGGGGCGCGACCACCGGGGAGCTGTTTTTT,CASSSPGGATTGELFF
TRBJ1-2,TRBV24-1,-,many,TGTGCCACCAGTGAGAACAGGGATTCTTTCACCTTC,CATSENRDSFTF
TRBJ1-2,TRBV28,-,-,TGTGCCAGCAGAACGGACCGCGTTGGAGGCTACACCTTC,CASRTDRVGGYTF
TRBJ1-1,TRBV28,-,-,TGTGCCAGCATCCGTGATCTTAGGAGAAGGTCTGAAGCTTTCTTT,CASIRDLRRRSEAFF
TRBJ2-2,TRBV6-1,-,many,TGTGCCAGCAGTGCGTTCAGAAACACCGGGGAGCTGTTTTTT,CASSAFRNTGELFF
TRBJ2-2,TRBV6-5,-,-,TGTGCCAGCAGTCCCCCCCTGGGCACCGGGGAGCTGTTTTTT,CASSPPLGTGELFF
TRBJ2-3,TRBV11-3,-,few,TGTGCCAGCAGCTTAGAGGGGGGGGCCGATACGCAGTATTTT,CASSLEGGADTQYF
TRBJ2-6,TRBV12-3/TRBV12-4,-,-,TGTGCCAGCAGTCCCGGCAGGGGAGCTGGGGCCAACGTCCTGACTTTC,CASSPGRGAGANVLTF
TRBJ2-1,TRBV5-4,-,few,TGTGCCAGCAGCTTGGGGCCGGGAGTGACGAACAATGAGCAGTTCTTC,CASSLGPGVTNNEQFF
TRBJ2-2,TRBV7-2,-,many,TGTGCCAGCAGCTTAGAGGGCCGCAAAGGGAACACCGGGGAGCTGTTTTTT,CASSLEGRKGNTGELFF
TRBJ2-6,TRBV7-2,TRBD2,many,TGTGCCAGCAGCTTACTAGCGGGGGGCTCTGGGGCCAACGTCCTGACTTTC,CASSLLAGGSGANVLTF
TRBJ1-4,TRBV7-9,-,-,TGTGCCAGCAGCTCCCTTGGGGGCACTAATGAAAAACTGTTTTTT,CASSSLGGTNEKLFF
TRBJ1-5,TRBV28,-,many,TGTGCCAGCAGGATTTTACTGGGGGTCAATCAGCCCCAGCATTTT,CASRILLGVNQPQHF
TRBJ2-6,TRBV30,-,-,TGTGCCTGGAGTGGAGGGAGCTCTGGGGCCAACGTCCTGACTTTC,CAWSGGSSGANVLTF
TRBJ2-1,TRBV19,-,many,TGTGCCAGTAGTAGCCAGGCGCTTCTCGATGAGCAGTTCTTC,CASSSQALLDEQFF
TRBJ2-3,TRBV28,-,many,TGTGCCAGCAGTTTAGCAGGGAGAGATACGCAGTATTTT,CASSLAGRDTQYF
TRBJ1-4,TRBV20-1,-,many,TGCAGTGCTAGACCCGGCCTGACAACTAATGAAAAACTGTTTTTT,CSARPGLTTNEKLFF
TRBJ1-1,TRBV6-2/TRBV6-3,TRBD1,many,TGTGCCAGCAGCCCTCGACAGGGTGGAGCTTTCTTT,CASSPRQGGAFF
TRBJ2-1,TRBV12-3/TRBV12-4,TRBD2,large,TGTGCCAGCAGCCCGGCTAGCGGTCATAGGGAGCAGTTCTTC,CASSPASGHREQFF
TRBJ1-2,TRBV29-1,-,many,TGCAGCTCCTTTGACTATGGCTACACCTTC,CSSFDYGYTF
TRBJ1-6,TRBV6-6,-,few,TGTGCCAGCAGTTACTTAGATCGGGATTCACCCCTCCACTTT,CASSYLDRDSPLHF
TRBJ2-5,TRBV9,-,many,TGTGCCAGCAGCGAAGCAGCGTGGGCAGAGACCCAGTACTTC,CASSEAAWAETQYF
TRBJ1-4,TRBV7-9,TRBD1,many,TGTGCCAGCAGCTCGGACAGGGGGGTTGAAAAACTGTTTTTT,CASSSDRGVEKLFF
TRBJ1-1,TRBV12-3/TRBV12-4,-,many,TGTGCCAGCAGTTTAGGGACAGACCGTGAAGCTTTCTTT,CASSLGTDREAFF
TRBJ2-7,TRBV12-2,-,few,TGTGCAAGTCGGAAGGGACAGGGCGAGGAGTACTTC,CASRKGQGEEYF
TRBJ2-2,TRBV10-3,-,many,TGTGCCATCAGTGAGCTGGAGGGCGGGGAGCTGTTTTTT,CAISELEGGELFF
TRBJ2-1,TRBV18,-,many,TGTGCCAGCTCACCAGAGGGGACCGACAATGAGCAGTTCTTC,CASSPEGTDNEQFF
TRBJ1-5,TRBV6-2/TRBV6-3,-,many,TGTGCCAGCAGTTACTCCCCCGGGTACGGCAATCAGCCCCAGCATTTT,CASSYSPGYGNQPQHF
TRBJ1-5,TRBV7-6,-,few,TGTGCCAGCAGCTTAGGGTTTGGCAATCAGCCCCAGCATTTT,CASSLGFGNQPQHF
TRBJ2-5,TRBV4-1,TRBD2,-,TGCGCCAGCAGACCTAGCGGGAGGGCTCAAGAGACCCAGTACTTC,CASRPSGRAQETQYF
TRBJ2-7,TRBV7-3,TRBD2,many,TGTGCCAGCAGCTTAAACGGCGGGGGACCCTACGAGCAGTACTTC,CASSLNGGGPYEQYF
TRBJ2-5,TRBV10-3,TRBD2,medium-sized,TGTGCCATCAGTGACGCCGGGACTAGCGGGCAAGAGACCCAGTACTTC,CAISDAGTSGQETQYF
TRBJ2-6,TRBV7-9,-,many,TGTGCCAGCAACCCCTCTGGGGCCAACGTCCTGACTTTC,CASNPSGANVLTF
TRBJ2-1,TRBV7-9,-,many,TGTGCCAGCAGCTTCGGCCTCAATGAGCAGTTCTTC,CASSFGLNEQFF
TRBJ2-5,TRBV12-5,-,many,TGTGCTAGTGGTTTAGGGTCGTCCAAAGAGACCCAGTACTTC,CASGLGSSKETQYF
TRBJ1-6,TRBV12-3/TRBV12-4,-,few,TGTGCCAGCAGTTTTCCTAACTCACCCCTCCACTTT,CASSFPNSPLHF